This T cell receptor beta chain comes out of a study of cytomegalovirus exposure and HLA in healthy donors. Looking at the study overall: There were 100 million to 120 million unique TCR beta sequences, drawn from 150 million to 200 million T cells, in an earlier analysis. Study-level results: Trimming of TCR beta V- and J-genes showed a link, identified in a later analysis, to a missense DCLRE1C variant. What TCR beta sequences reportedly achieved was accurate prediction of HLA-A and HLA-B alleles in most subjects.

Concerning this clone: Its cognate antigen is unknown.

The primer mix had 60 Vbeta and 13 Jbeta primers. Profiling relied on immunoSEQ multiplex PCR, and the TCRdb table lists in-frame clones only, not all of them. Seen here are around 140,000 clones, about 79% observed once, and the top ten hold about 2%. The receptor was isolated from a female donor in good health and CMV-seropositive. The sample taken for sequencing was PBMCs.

CDR3 residues: CASSHNHGETQYF. The CDR3 DNA reads as TGTGCCAGCAGTCACAACCATGGAGAGACCCAGTACTTC. The V gene is TRBV6-5, the J gene TRBJ2-5; D not certain. CDR1 is MNHEY, CDR2 SVGAGI, per germline. V shed 5 bases and J shed 4 bases, with 11 bases lying between them. The CDR3 sequence is 13 residues long.